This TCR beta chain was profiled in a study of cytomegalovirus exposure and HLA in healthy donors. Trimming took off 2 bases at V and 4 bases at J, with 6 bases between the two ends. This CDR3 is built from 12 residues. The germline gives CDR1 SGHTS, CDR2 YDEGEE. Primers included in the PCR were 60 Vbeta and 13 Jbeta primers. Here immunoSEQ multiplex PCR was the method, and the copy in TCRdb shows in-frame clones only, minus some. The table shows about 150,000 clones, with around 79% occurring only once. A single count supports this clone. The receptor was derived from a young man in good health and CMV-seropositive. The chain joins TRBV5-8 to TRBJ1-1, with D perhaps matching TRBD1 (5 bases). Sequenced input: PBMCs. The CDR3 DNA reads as TGTGCCAGCAGCTTTAGGGGCACTGAAGCTTTCTTT. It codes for CASSFRGTEAFF.